These 10 T cell receptor beta chains were all obtained from the same sample, sequenced in a study of T cell responses to AZD1222 COVID-19 vaccine. Sequencing used immunoSEQ multiplex PCR; TCRdb keeps in-frame clones, though not all of them. The top ten hold around 45% of the sample, which has 60,000 to 80,000 clones, around 82% seen once. This specimen consisted of peripheral blood, obtained 28 days after the second AZD1222 dose. These TCRs come from an adult who received the AZD1222 COVID-19 vaccine.

The V gene is TRBV19, the J gene TRBJ1-6; D call uncertain. The V gene lost 0 bases and the J gene lost 6 bases, with 9 bases spanning the gap. Per the germline V gene, CDR1 is LNHDA and CDR2 is SQIVND (reference sequence). CDR3 length: 15 residues. CDR3 coding DNA: TGTGCCAGTAGTATAGAACGACTGGCTAATTCACCCCTCCACTTT. It codes for CASSIERLANSPLHF.

This sequence joins TRBV12-3 or TRBV12-4 and TRBJ1-2; tentative D call: TRBD1 (5 bases). V was clipped by 6 bases and J by 4 bases, with 12 bases between them. The CDR3 loop spans 13 amino acids. The DNA for the CDR3 is TGTGCCAGCAGACCTCAGGGTACCTATGGCTACACCTTC. Translating it yields CASRPQGTYGYTF.

V is TRBV2 and J is TRBJ1-1; TRBD1 might be the D (5 bases). In germline, CDR1 is SNHLY, CDR2 FYNNEI. The CDR3 totals 15 residues. Trimming left V 7 bases short and J 2 bases short, with 17 bases between. CDR3 DNA sequence: TGTGCCAGCATGAGGGCAGGGAGCGCTAACACTGAAGCTTTCTTT. Residues: CASMRAGSANTEAFF.

The chain is built from TRBV7-9 and TRBJ1-3, with D tentatively TRBD1 (5 bases). V lost 5 bases, J lost 2 bases, and 10 bases lay in between. The length of the CDR3 is 14 residues. The germline gives CDR1 SEHNR, CDR2 FQNEAQ (reference sequence). The CDR3 coding sequence is TGTGCCAGCAGCGGCACGGGGGCTGGAAACACCATATATTTT. Its protein product is CASSGTGAGNTIYF. The complete variable domain, with remaining parts taken from reference TRBV7-9 and TRBJ1-3, reads DTGVSQNPRHKITKRGQNVTFRCDPISEHNRLYWYRQTLGQGPEFLTYFQNEAQLEKSRLLSDRFSAERPKGSFSTLEIQRTEQGDSAMYLCASSGTGAGNTIYFGEGSWLTVV.

The rearrangement links TRBV6-2 or TRBV6-3 to TRBJ2-3; D is undetermined. V gave up 5 bases and J gave up 2 bases, with 8 bases separating them. Germline V gives CDR1 MNHEY, CDR2 SVGEGT. The CDR3 consists of 13 residues. CDR3 protein: CASSEKFTDTQYF. Here the CDR3 DNA reads TGTGCCAGCAGTGAGAAGTTCACAGATACGCAGTATTTT.

The chain recombines TRBV6-6 with TRBJ1-1, with TRBD1 as a possible D gene (5 bases). Germline lookup yields CDR1 MNHNY and CDR2 SVGAGI (reference sequence). V lost 2 bases to trimming and J lost 11 bases, with 18 bases between them. The CDR3 sequence is 14 residues long. In DNA, the CDR3 is TGTGCCAGCAGTTACCCCGGGGCCGATCCGGGGGCTTTCTTT. Encoded protein: CASSYPGADPGAFF.

The J gene is TRBJ2-1, the V gene TRBV28; no firm D call. The CDR3 contains 12 residues. CDR1 is MDHEN, CDR2 SYDVKM, per germline. The ends were cut back, 3 bases at V and 7 bases at J, with 7 bases in the middle. The CDR3 nucleotides read TGTGCCAGCAGTTTTCAAGGGAATGAGCAGTTCTTC. Its translation: CASSFQGNEQFF.

The V and J genes are TRBV24-1 and TRBJ2-5; 12 positions match TRBD2. Germline V CDR1 and CDR2: KGHDR, SFDVKD. The ends lost 6 bases at V and 4 bases at J; junction bases unmatched: 14. The CDR3 length is 18 residues. The CDR3 bases are TGTGCCACCAGTCCTCTGCCCCTCCTAGCGGGGGGGCGAGAGACCCAGTACTTC. Its protein product is CATSPLPLLAGGRETQYF.

The V call is TRBV7-9, the J call TRBJ2-1; TRBD1 is a possible D gene (6 bases). The ends were cut back, 7 bases at V and 6 bases at J, with 19 bases in the middle. Looked up from germline, CDR1 is SEHNR and CDR2 is FQNEAQ (reference sequence). The CDR3 consists of 15 residues. The CDR3 DNA is TGTGCCAGCACCTCCAGGGGAGAACCCTCCAATGAGCAGTTCTTC. Its translation: CASTSRGEPSNEQFF.

Only a few counts were recorded for this clone. The CDR3 DNA is TGTGCCAGCAGCCGCGCCTCAGGGGGCTACGAGCAGTACTTC. Protein sequence: CASSRASGGYEQYF. The chain couples TRBV9 to TRBJ2-7; 7 bases are a match to TRBD1. The CDR3 length is 14 residues. Unmatched junction bases numbered 7, after V lost 4 bases and J lost 3 bases. Germline assignment: CDR1 SGDLS and CDR2 YYNGEE.